Presented here are 27 T cell receptor beta chains from one specimen sequenced in a study of T cells after yellow fever vaccination. Via MiXCR, TCRdb re-called the 5' RACE reads, giving one row per CDR3 protein. The data hold around 400,000 distinct CDR3 sequences, with around 10% observed a single time. This sample comprised PBMCs, obtained on the day of the first yellow fever vaccination. These receptors all stem from a man younger than 35 who received the YFV17D yellow fever vaccine.

This clonotype was found a few times. This chain uses TRBV6-1 with TRBJ2-3; TRBD2 aligns across 7 bases. V shed 7 bases, J shed 6 bases, and the junction held 10 bases outside the gene matches. Germline-derived CDR1 and CDR2 are MNHNS and SASEGT. This CDR3 is 14 amino acids long. The CDR3 nucleotides read TGTGCCAGCAAGGTCCAGCGGGGTGGGGATACGCAGTATTTT. Translation: CASKVQRGGDTQYF.

This clonotype was seen a few times. This chain links TRBV12-5 with TRBJ1-4; 7 bases map to TRBD1. This CDR3 has 14 residues. Trimming removed 4 bases from V and 8 bases from J; junction bases left unmatched: 7. Germline CDR1 is LGHNT and CDR2 is FRNRAP. This chain's CDR3 is CASGYTGTAEKLFF. The DNA for the CDR3 is TGTGCTAGTGGTTATACCGGGACAGCCGAAAAACTGTTTTTT.

This clonotype showed up just a few times. V and J are TRBV20-1 and TRBJ2-7; 7 bases are shared with TRBD1. Germline-derived CDR1 and CDR2 are DFQATT and SNEGSKA (reference sequence). The CDR3 extends over 15 amino acids. Unmatched junction bases numbered 16, after V lost 6 bases and J lost 5 bases. Written as DNA, the CDR3 is TGCAGTGCCAATACACACCGGGACAGAGGCGACGAGCAGTACTTC. Translating gives CSANTHRDRGDEQYF.

This clonotype was detected a few times. V and J are TRBV20-1 and TRBJ2-5, with 7 bases lining up with TRBD2. CDR1 and CDR2 (germline): DFQATT, SNEGSKA (reference sequence). The CDR3 spans 13 residues. After removal of 1 base from V and 4 bases from J, the junction contained 3 bases not matched to a gene. This chain's CDR3 is CSARAGGGETQYF. The DNA of the CDR3 is TGCAGTGCTAGAGCGGGGGGAGGAGAGACCCAGTACTTC.

The rearrangement links TRBV5-1 to TRBJ2-6, with a tentative D call TRBD2 (5 bases). Germline V CDR1 and CDR2: SGHRS, YFSETQ. The CDR3 is 14 amino acids. The ends were cut back, 5 bases at V and 1 base at J, with 7 bases in the middle. CDR3 DNA sequence: TGCGCCAGCAGGAGGGTTTCTGGGGCCAACGTCCTGACTTTC. It is translated as CASRRVSGANVLTF.

This chain connects TRBV28 to TRBJ2-3; perhaps TRBD1 as D (6 bases). The germline gives CDR1 MDHEN, CDR2 SYDVKM. The CDR3 sequence is 18 residues long. V lost 8 bases and J 5 bases, leaving 29 bases between the germline ends. The CDR3: CASGPLETGYWEVDTQYF. The CDR3 DNA sequence: TGTGCCAGCGGACCTCTTGAAACAGGGTACTGGGAAGTAGATACGCAGTATTTT.

The V call is TRBV3-1, the J call TRBJ1-5, with 8 bases that match TRBD1. V trimming: 0 bases; J trimming: 7 bases; junction bases outside the gene matches: 11. CDR3 length equals 17 residues. CDR1 LGHDT and CDR2 YNNKEL come from the germline V gene (reference sequence). CDR3 amino acids: CASSQELAQGATQPQHF. The CDR3 DNA follows: TGTGCCAGCAGCCAAGAGTTAGCTCAGGGGGCAACGCAGCCCCAGCATTTT.

The CDR3 DNA reads as TGTGCCATCAGGGGGGAAGAGACCCAGTACTTC. Translating it yields CAIRGEETQYF. This chain uses TRBV10-3 with TRBJ2-5; D possibly matches TRBD1 or TRBD2 (5 bases each). CDR3 length: 11 amino acids. The germline V gene has CDR1 ENHRY and CDR2 SYGVKD. V was clipped by 6 bases and J by 3 bases, with 5 bases between them.

The chain links TRBV5-1 to TRBJ2-5; D is unresolved. The V and J ends lost 1 base and 3 bases respectively, with 7 bases between them. This CDR3 is 13 amino acids long. Germline-derived CDR1 and CDR2 are SGHRS and YFSETQ. CDR3 nucleotide sequence: TGCGCCAGCAGCTTGCTCAGCGAAGAGACCCAGTACTTC. The encoded protein is CASSLLSEETQYF.

The table lists this clonotype with many counts. V usage is TRBV20-1 and J usage is TRBJ2-3, with 13 bases fitting TRBD2. J was trimmed by 3 bases and V by 6 bases; bases with no gene match: 9. The CDR3 sequence is 16 residues long. Germline-derived CDR1 and CDR2 are DFQATT and SNEGSKA (reference sequence). The CDR3 DNA reads as TGCAGTGCCAGGGCCCCGGGACTAGCGGGGACAGATACGCAGTATTTT. It is translated as CSARAPGLAGTDTQYF.

This sequence joins TRBV4-1 and TRBJ1-5; no firm D call. The V end was cut by 4 bases, the J end by 1 base, with 14 bases between. Germline V gives CDR1 MGHRA, CDR2 YSYEKL. The CDR3 length is 16 residues. CDR3 sequence: CASSRLGGMSNQPQHF. CDR3 in DNA: TGCGCCAGCAGCCGGCTTGGAGGGATGAGCAATCAGCCCCAGCATTTT.

This clonotype was seen a few times. The chain employs TRBV5-1 and TRBJ2-1; 10 bases are a match to TRBD1. Trimming cost V 4 bases and J 15 bases; bases outside gene matches: 4. Germline V gene sequence: CDR1 SGHRS, CDR2 YFSETQ. This CDR3 region has 11 residues. This CDR3 is CASSPGQGWFF. The CDR3, as DNA: TGCGCCAGCAGCCCGGGACAGGGGTGGTTCTTC.

This chain uses TRBV28 with TRBJ2-7, with 8 bases fitting TRBD1. Germline V CDR1 and CDR2: MDHEN, SYDVKM. Germline trimming cut 2 bases from V and 5 bases from J; bases unmatched to any gene: 5. This CDR3 spans 14 amino acids. CDR3 nucleotides: TGTGCCAGCAGTTTACGGGGACAGGTAAACGAGCAGTACGTC. Translated: CASSLRGQVNEQYV.

This chain links TRBV4-1 with TRBJ2-7; D perhaps matches TRBD1 (7 bases). Per germline, CDR1 MGHRA and CDR2 YSYEKL. The CDR3 loop spans 17 amino acids. The V gene lost 0 bases and the J gene lost 1 base, with 16 bases spanning the gap. The CDR3 nucleotides read TGCGCCAGCAGCCAAGATCGCGGGACAGAGGGGTCCTACGAGCAGTACTTC. It yields the protein CASSQDRGTEGSYEQYF.

This clonotype was detected a few times. The V call is TRBV10-3, the J call TRBJ2-2; either TRBD1 or TRBD2 may supply D (6 bases each). CDR1 ENHRY and CDR2 SYGVKD come from the germline V gene. V lost 7 bases and J lost 3, with 12 bases in between. The CDR3 extends over 14 amino acids. The CDR3 reads CAIKQGGDTGELFF. Written as DNA, the CDR3 is TGTGCCATCAAACAGGGAGGCGACACCGGGGAGCTGTTTTTT.

V usage is TRBV20-1 and J usage is TRBJ2-3, with D uncertain. Per germline, CDR1 DFQATT and CDR2 SNEGSKA (reference sequence). This CDR3 comprises 15 residues. V was pared by 0 bases and J by 2 bases, with 12 bases between. CDR3 DNA: TGCAGTGCTAGAGATGGGGTAGCCCCCACAGATACGCAGTATTTT. Its protein is CSARDGVAPTDTQYF.

The chain couples TRBV5-1 to TRBJ1-1; perhaps TRBD1 as D (5 bases). Trimming took off 2 bases at V and 5 bases at J, with 13 bases between the two ends. This CDR3 is built from 14 residues. The germline gives CDR1 SGHRS, CDR2 YFSETQ. CDR3 bases: TGCGCCAGCAGCTTCTCTGCAGGGCAGACTGAAGCTTTCTTT. Encoded protein: CASSFSAGQTEAFF.

The V call is TRBV6-1, the J call TRBJ1-5; D not certain. V lost 6 bases and J 2 bases, leaving 14 bases between the germline ends. Germline loops: CDR1 MNHNS, CDR2 SASEGT. The CDR3 consists of 15 residues. CDR3 bases: TGTGCCAGCAGCGCCCAGGTGGAGGGCAATCAGCCCCAGCATTTT. This gives the protein CASSAQVEGNQPQHF.

This clonotype occurred a few times. The chain recombines TRBV5-1 with TRBJ2-7, with no clear D. This CDR3 is 13 amino acids long. V was trimmed by 0 bases and J by 5 bases, leaving 9 bases between them. Germline V CDR1 and CDR2: SGHRS, YFSETQ. The CDR3 here is CASSLGYLNEQYF. As DNA, the CDR3 is TGCGCCAGCAGCTTGGGCTACCTAAACGAGCAGTACTTC. Full variable domain (missing parts from reference TRBV5-1 and TRBJ2-7): KAGVTQTPRYLIKTRGQQVTLSCSPISGHRSVSWYQQTPGQGLQFLFEYFSETQRNKGNFPGRFSGRQFSNSRSEMNVSTLELGDSALYLCASSLGYLNEQYFGPGTRLTVT.

The chain is built from TRBV20-1 and TRBJ2-7; TRBD1 aligns across 9 bases. V lost 3 bases to trimming and J lost 2 bases; unmatched junction nucleotides: 5. Germline V lookup: CDR1 DFQATT, CDR2 SNEGSKA (reference sequence). This CDR3 region has 14 residues. The chain's CDR3 is CSASGGQGPYEQYF. The DNA for the CDR3 is TGCAGTGCTAGTGGGGGACAGGGACCCTACGAGCAGTACTTC.

The chain has TRBV12-3 or TRBV12-4 and TRBJ2-1; D is perhaps TRBD2 (6 bases). The CDR3 runs 13 residues. Trimming removed 5 bases from V and 14 bases from J, with 19 bases in between. In nucleotides, the CDR3 is TGTGCCAGCAGTCCCAACTGGGGGGATTTAGAGTTCTTC. Translation: CASSPNWGDLEFF.

At least ten counts were recorded for this clonotype. The V gene is TRBV18, the J gene TRBJ2-3; 10 nucleotides line up with TRBD1. Trimming removed 0 bases from V and 1 base from J; junction bases left unmatched: 1. From germline, CDR1 is KGHSH and CDR2 LQKENI. This CDR3 comprises 16 residues. The CDR3 DNA is TGTGCCAGCTCACCACCGGGGACAGGGGGCACAGATACGCAGTATTTT. This encodes CASSPPGTGGTDTQYF.

This chain connects TRBV6-2 or TRBV6-3 to TRBJ2-2; 7 bases are shared with TRBD2. The CDR3 covers 19 residues. Germline CDR1 and CDR2: MNHEY and SVGEGT. With V trimmed by 5 bases and J by 0 bases, 15 bases remained unmatched. This CDR3 is CASSPVKSWDYTNTGELFF. In nucleotides, the CDR3 is TGTGCCAGCAGTCCCGTTAAATCGTGGGACTACACGAACACCGGGGAGCTGTTTTTT.

This clonotype came up a few times. The V and J genes are TRBV7-8 and TRBJ1-1; TRBD1 agrees at 7 bases. V trimming: 5 bases; J trimming: 5 bases; junction bases outside the gene matches: 8. Germline lookup yields CDR1 SGHVS and CDR2 FQNEAQ. This CDR3 comprises 14 residues. The CDR3 coding sequence is TGTGCCAGCAGCCCAATCAGGGGGAAGACTGAAGCTTTCTTT. Its protein product is CASSPIRGKTEAFF.

The chain combines TRBV7-9 with TRBJ2-4; unclear D gene. The V end lost 5 bases, the J end lost 6 bases, and 11 bases lay between the germline ends. This CDR3 region has 13 residues. The germline V gene has CDR1 SEHNR and CDR2 FQNEAQ (reference sequence). The CDR3 region has the DNA TGTGCCAGCAGCCCGAGAAACCGAAACATTCAGTACTTC. This encodes CASSPRNRNIQYF.

This clonotype was recorded a few times. The chain couples TRBV25-1 to TRBJ2-3, with D possibly being TRBD1 or TRBD2 (5 bases each). With 4 bases removed from V and 2 bases from J, the gap between germline ends came to 10 bases. Looked up from germline, CDR1 is MGHDK and CDR2 is SYGVNS. The CDR3 is 14 amino acids. Here the CDR3 reads CASSVGDLTDTQYF. CDR3 bases: TGTGCCAGCAGTGTAGGGGACCTCACAGATACGCAGTATTTT.

The CDR3 reads CASMGQGTDTQYF. In DNA, the CDR3 is TGTGCCAGCATGGGACAGGGCACAGATACGCAGTATTTT. The chain links TRBV11-1 to TRBJ2-3; 8 bases line up with TRBD1. The germline V gene encodes CDR1 SGHAT and CDR2 FQDESV (reference sequence). The length of the CDR3 is 13 residues. V lost 7 bases to trimming and J lost 1 base; unmatched junction nucleotides: 1. The variable domain in full, completed from reference TRBV11-1 and TRBJ2-3, reads EAEVAQSPRYKITEKSQAVAFWCDPISGHATLYWYRQILGQGPELLVQFQDESVVDDSQLPKDRFSAERLKGVDSTLKIQPAELGDSAMYLCASMGQGTDTQYFGPGTRLTVL.